This T cell receptor (beta chain) was captured by sequencing in a study of OX40 agonist ivuxolimab in advanced cancers. Study details: Three patients got partial responses; one had hepatocellular carcinoma and two had cutaneous melanoma. General observations from the study: Some nonresponders also had low normalized T-cell clonal expansion.

Germline CDR1 reads MNHEY; CDR2 reads SMNVEV (reference sequence). V was pared by 4 bases and J by 4 bases, with 11 bases of the junction left unmatched. The CDR3 totals 17 residues. Comments on this clone: The antigen remains undetermined.

Sequenced by immunoSEQ multiplex PCR; TCRdb stores in-frame clones only, minus some. This table has roughly 48,000 clones, approximately 80% appearing once. Sequencing was performed on CD4+ or CD8+ T cells sorted from blood, taken in a trial of the OX40 agonist ivuxolimab. The sequence derives from an adult with an advanced solid tumor such as melanoma, head and neck, liver or kidney cancer. The chain combines TRBV27 with TRBJ2-1; 9 nucleotides line up with TRBD2. CDR3 in amino acids: CASSSYLSGRSYNEQFF. The CDR3 nucleotides read TGTGCCAGCAGTTCCTACCTTAGCGGGAGATCATACAATGAGCAGTTCTTC.